This T cell receptor beta chain comes out of a study of blood T cells in healthy people across ages. Notes on the study in general: Compared with aged donors, long-lived donors showed fewer expanded clones, suggesting selection.

Using a J-beta primer mix together with a sample-barcoded 5' primer, a second PCR was run for roughly 7 to 12 cycles. Unique molecular identifiers of 12 random nucleotides labeled each cDNA. MiXCR was run by TCRdb on the 5' RACE reads, yielding one entry per CDR3 protein. Of over 550,000 distinct CDR3 sequences in the sample, about 30% were seen once. About this clonotype: Its antigen is not identified.

From germline, CDR1 is SNHLY and CDR2 FYNNEI. V was pared by 6 bases and J by 6 bases, with 7 bases of the junction left unmatched. The CDR3 consists of 15 residues. Sequenced sample: blood. The sequence came from a woman aged 80 or over in good health. This chain connects TRBV2 to TRBJ1-5; 11 positions agree with TRBD1. The CDR3 loop reads CASRWDRGVTQPQHF. As DNA, the CDR3 is TGTGCCAGCAGATGGGACAGGGGGGTTACTCAGCCCCAGCATTTT.